This T cell receptor (beta chain) was obtained from a study of blood T cell repertoires in COVID-19. The repertoire was sequenced with immunoSEQ multiplex PCR; TCRdb's copy has only in-frame clones and lacks some. The top ten clones hold 7.5% to 10% of a sample with approximately 330,000 clones, 87% of them seen once. J was trimmed by 2 bases and V by 4 bases; bases with no gene match: 4. The CDR3 spans 14 residues. Germline assignment: CDR1 LNHDA and CDR2 SQIVND (reference sequence). This clone has only a few counts. The sample was peripheral blood. The clonotype comes from a man aged 30 to 39 with COVID-19, enrolled during active disease. The chain combines TRBV19 with TRBJ1-2; TRBD1 aligns across 7 bases. As DNA, the CDR3 is TGTGCCAGTAGTACTTCGACAGGGAACTATGGCTACACCTTC. This sequence encodes CASSTSTGNYGYTF.